This T cell receptor beta chain came from a study of low-dose radiotherapy and immunotherapy resistance in tumors. Background on the study: The patients were given nivolumab 240 mg every two weeks and ipilimumab 1 mg/kg every six weeks, through an intravenous route.

This clonotype was seen at least ten times. The CDR3 runs 12 residues. V lost 10 bases to trimming and J lost 3 bases, with 11 bases between them. Germline CDR1 and CDR2: LGHDT and YNNKEL (reference sequence). Both a constant-region primer and a V-primer adapter served to amplify TCRs across about 20 PCR cycles. TCRdb independently ran MiXCR on the reads; one entry per CDR3 protein. The sample includes about 50,000 distinct CDR3 sequences, approximately 12% of them seen just once. Time point indicated: before trial treatment. Every donor was treated with nivolumab, ipilimumab, aspirin, low-dose cyclophosphamide and also low-dose radiotherapy.

The clonotype was recovered from a female donor with ovarian cancer. Source: PBMCs, taken before treatment. This sequence joins TRBV3-1 and TRBJ2-3, with D perhaps being TRBD1 or TRBD2 (6 bases each). The DNA for the CDR3 is TGTGCCACCTCGGGGGCGACAGATACGCAGTATTTT. This gives the protein CATSGATDTQYF.